Shown below are 31 T cell receptor beta chains from a single sample sequenced in a study of cytomegalovirus exposure and HLA in healthy donors. PCR primers comprised 60 Vbeta and 13 Jbeta primers. The method was immunoSEQ multiplex PCR; TCRdb's version includes in-frame clones alone and lacks a portion of them. The sample includes roughly 98,000 clones, 76% of them seen just once. Sample: PBMCs. Receptors originate from a man in his forties in good health and CMV-seronegative.

This rearrangement joins TRBV19 to TRBJ2-5, with D perhaps matching TRBD2 (6 bases). The CDR3 contains 14 residues. With 6 bases removed from V and 2 bases from J, the gap between germline ends came to 13 bases. Germline-derived CDR1 and CDR2 are LNHDA and SQIVND (reference sequence). The CDR3 reads CASSGGWGQETQYF. The CDR3 nucleotides are TGTGCCAGTAGCGGGGGTTGGGGTCAAGAGACCCAGTACTTC.

V is TRBV29-1 and J is TRBJ2-1; a possible D gene is TRBD2 (6 bases). Trimming left V 0 bases short and J 15 bases short, with 18 bases between. Germline V gene lookup returns CDR1 SQVTM and CDR2 ANQGSEA. This CDR3 spans 13 amino acids. The CDR3 DNA sequence: TGCAGCGTTGAAGAAACGGACTTCGGAGGGCTGTTCTTC. It encodes CSVEETDFGGLFF.

The chain combines TRBV10-3 with TRBJ2-3; 7 nucleotides match TRBD1. With V trimmed by 4 bases and J by 1 base, 8 bases remained unmatched. The length of the CDR3 is 16 residues. Germline CDR1 ENHRY, CDR2 SYGVKD. CDR3 amino acids: CAISVAGTVGTDTQYF. CDR3 nucleotide sequence: TGTGCCATCAGTGTTGCTGGGACAGTTGGCACAGATACGCAGTATTTT.

The sample holds a few counts of this clone. J is TRBJ1-6 and V is TRBV27; D perhaps matches TRBD1 (5 bases). With 8 bases removed from V and 7 bases from J, the gap between germline ends came to 9 bases. The CDR3 loop spans 12 amino acids. The V gene's germline CDR1 is MNHEY and CDR2 SMNVEV (reference sequence). Here the CDR3 reads CASRDWNSPLHF. The DNA for the CDR3 is TGTGCCAGCCGGGACTGGAATTCACCCCTCCACTTT.

The V gene is TRBV13, the J gene TRBJ1-1; D gene unclear. This CDR3 spans 15 amino acids. The V end lost 5 bases, the J end lost 1 base, and 14 bases lay between the germline ends. In germline, CDR1 is PRHDT, CDR2 FYEKMQ (reference sequence). In DNA, the CDR3 is TGTGCCAGCAGCCCCCCCAGTCCACCGAACACTGAAGCTTTCTTT. Protein: CASSPPSPPNTEAFF. The full variable domain, in which reference TRBV13 and TRBJ1-1 provide the parts outside the CDR3, is AAGVIQSPRHLIKEKRETATLKCYPIPRHDTVYWYQQGPGQDPQFLISFYEKMQSDKGSIPDRFSAQQFSDYHSELNMSSLELGDSALYFCASSPPSPPNTEAFFGQGTRLTVV.

This clone was seen once. This chain uses TRBV6-5 with TRBJ1-4; a possible D gene is TRBD1 (6 bases). V lost 2 bases, J lost 1 base, and 8 bases lay in between. In germline, CDR1 is MNHEY, CDR2 SVGAGI. The CDR3 loop spans 15 amino acids. The CDR3 here is CASSYTTGTNEKLFF. CDR3 nucleotide sequence: TGTGCCAGCAGTTACACGACAGGAACTAATGAAAAACTGTTTTTT.

The rearrangement uses TRBV14 and TRBJ2-1; D perhaps matches TRBD1 (5 bases). The V end lost 4 bases, the J end lost 12 bases, and 16 bases lay between the germline ends. This CDR3 has 13 residues. Germline CDR1 is SGHDN and CDR2 is FVKESK. The CDR3 nucleotides read TGTGCCAGCAGCCTCCAGGGAACTCCGGTGCAGTTCTTC. This encodes CASSLQGTPVQFF.

The chain carries TRBV6-6 and TRBJ2-7; maybe TRBD1 (6 bases). CDR1 is MNHNY and CDR2 is SVGAGI in the germline V gene (reference sequence). V was shortened by 4 bases and J by 5 bases, with 21 bases between the two germline ends. The CDR3 sequence is 16 residues long. As DNA, the CDR3 is TGTGCCAGCAGTTGGGGGCCCAATAGCGTAGTTAACGAGCAGTACTTC. Amino acid sequence: CASSWGPNSVVNEQYF.

The genes are TRBV7-9 and TRBJ1-2; D is possibly TRBD1 (5 bases). Deletions cut 4 bases from V and 5 bases from J, with 23 bases between. Germline V gene lookup returns CDR1 SEHNR and CDR2 FQNEAQ (reference sequence). This CDR3 has 17 amino acids. The CDR3 DNA reads as TGTGCCAGCAGCTCACCAAACCTAAACCGTGACAGATATGGCTACACCTTC. Translation gives CASSSPNLNRDRYGYTF.

The table lists this clone with a few counts. This chain joins TRBV5-1 and TRBJ2-4, with D unresolved. Between the trimmed V and J ends, which lost 0 bases and 0 bases, there was a span of 10 bases. The CDR3 has 16 residues. CDR1 and CDR2 (germline): SGHRS, YFSETQ. The CDR3 spells CASSLDSARAKNIQYF. The CDR3, as DNA: TGCGCCAGCAGCTTGGACTCAGCGAGAGCCAAAAACATTCAGTACTTC.

The chain recombines TRBV11-3 with TRBJ2-3, with D possibly TRBD1 on 5 matching bases. The germline V gene encodes CDR1 SGHNT and CDR2 YENEEA. CDR3 length equals 13 residues. The V gene lost 6 bases and the J gene lost 3 bases, with 10 bases spanning the gap. The CDR3 sequence is CASSPKGTDTQYF. For the CDR3, the DNA is TGTGCCAGCAGTCCTAAGGGGACAGATACGCAGTATTTT.

The gene calls are TRBV6-5 and TRBJ2-1; the match to TRBD1 covers 9 bases. CDR1 is MNHEY, CDR2 SVGAGI, per germline. The ends lost 8 bases at V and 6 bases at J; junction bases unmatched: 8. CDR3 length: 14 amino acids. The CDR3 DNA reads as TGTGCCAGCTCATTGACAGGGGGTGGCAATGAGCAGTTCTTC. This codes for CASSLTGGGNEQFF.

With respect to this clone: One end of the junction varies from germline; a read error may be responsible. V usage is TRBV7-9 and J usage is TRBJ2-1, with a possible D match to TRBD2 (5 bases). The CDR3 contains 13 residues. Germline lookup yields CDR1 SEHNR and CDR2 FQNEAQ (reference sequence). The CDR3 bases are TGTTCCAGCAGCTTAGGAGGTGGCAATGAGCAGTTCTTC. This encodes CSSSLGGGNEQFF.

The chain couples TRBV27 to TRBJ2-7; 7 nucleotides align to TRBD2. CDR1 is MNHEY, CDR2 SMNVEV, per germline (reference sequence). The V and J ends lost 0 bases and 5 bases, in that order; junction bases with no gene match: 10. CDR3 length equals 16 residues. This chain's CDR3 is CASSLSIAGPFNEQYF. CDR3 nucleotide sequence: TGTGCCAGCAGTTTATCAATAGCGGGCCCCTTCAACGAGCAGTACTTC.

The V call is TRBV28, the J call TRBJ2-7; 9 nucleotides match TRBD1. The V gene end was trimmed by 4 bases and the J gene end by 5 bases; junction bases not matched to a gene: 9. Germline V gene lookup returns CDR1 MDHEN and CDR2 SYDVKM. This CDR3 is built from 15 residues. In DNA form, the CDR3 reads TGTGCCAGCAGTTCCTCGGGGACAGGGTCCCACGAGCAGTACTTC. It translates to CASSSSGTGSHEQYF. Full variable domain (rest looked up from reference TRBV28 and TRBJ2-7): DVKVTQSSRYLVKRTGEKVFLECVQDMDHENMFWYRQDPGLGLRLIYFSYDVKMKEKGDIPEGYSVSREKKERFSLILESASTNQTSMYLCASSSSGTGSHEQYFGPGTRLTVT.

This chain uses TRBV19 with TRBJ2-3, with 12 positions matching TRBD1. V shed 3 bases, J shed 0 bases, and the junction held 4 bases outside the gene matches. CDR3 length: 17 amino acids. The germline gives CDR1 LNHDA, CDR2 SQIVND (reference sequence). In nucleotides, the CDR3 is TGTGCCAGTAGTATCGGGGACAGGGGGCTCAGCACAGATACGCAGTATTTT. Translating it yields CASSIGDRGLSTDTQYF.

The rearrangement uses TRBV19 and TRBJ2-3; the D gene is possibly TRBD2 (6 bases). The V gene's germline CDR1 is LNHDA and CDR2 SQIVND (reference sequence). Trimming stripped 4 bases from V and 6 bases from J, with 14 bases between. The CDR3 covers 14 residues. CDR3 DNA sequence: TGTGCCAGTAGTAGTCCGGGGGTCAGGGATACGCAGTATTTT. It translates to CASSSPGVRDTQYF. Based on the CDR3 plus reference TRBV19 and TRBJ2-3, the full variable domain is DGGITQSPKYLFRKEGQNVTLSCEQNLNHDAMYWYRQDPGQGLRLIYYSQIVNDFQKGDIAEGYSVSREKKESFPLTVTSAQKNPTAFYLCASSSPGVRDTQYFGPGTRLTVL.

In the case of this clone: The junction does not match germline at one end; this may be a read error. This rearrangement joins TRBV7-9 to TRBJ2-3, with 9 bases that match TRBD1. The V gene's germline CDR1 is SEHNR and CDR2 FQNEAQ (reference sequence). This CDR3 contains 15 residues. The CDR3 here is CSSSSRDRDRDTQYF. The CDR3 DNA follows: TGTTCCAGCAGCTCCCGGGACAGGGATAGGGATACGCAGTATTTT.

The chain recombines TRBV10-3 with TRBJ1-2; 8 nucleotides agree with TRBD1. The ends lost 7 bases at V and 8 bases at J; junction bases unmatched: 6. The CDR3 is 12 amino acids. In germline, CDR1 is ENHRY, CDR2 SYGVKD. CDR3 sequence (DNA): TGTGCCATCAATGGACAGGGTGAGGGCTACACCTTC. Its translation is CAINGQGEGYTF.

V and J are TRBV25-1 and TRBJ2-1; D unresolved. The V end lost 1 base, the J end lost 2 bases, and 3 bases lay between the germline ends. Per germline, CDR1 MGHDK and CDR2 SYGVNS. This CDR3 has 13 residues. CDR3 sequence reads: CASSESPYNEQFF. The CDR3 DNA reads as TGTGCCAGCAGTGAATCTCCCTACAATGAGCAGTTCTTC.

J is TRBJ2-5 and V is TRBV4-3; maybe TRBD1 (6 bases). CDR3 length: 15 amino acids. V lost 3 bases and J lost 5, with 16 bases in between. From germline, CDR1 is LGHNA and CDR2 YSLEER. The CDR3 bases are TGCGCCAGCAGCCAGGAAAACCAGGGGAGTGAGACCCAGTACTTC. Translating gives CASSQENQGSETQYF.

The chain recombines TRBV5-1 with TRBJ2-3; D is undetermined. The CDR3 contains 12 residues. The V and J ends lost 4 bases and 4 bases respectively, with 7 bases between them. Germline CDR1 is SGHRS and CDR2 is YFSETQ. CDR3 sequence: CASSPVADTQYF. For the CDR3, the DNA is TGCGCCAGCAGCCCAGTTGCAGATACGCAGTATTTT.

In this sample, this clone turned up a few times. The rearrangement uses TRBV29-1 and TRBJ1-2; 8 nucleotides line up with TRBD1. Germline V gene lookup returns CDR1 SQVTM and CDR2 ANQGSEA. The CDR3 sequence is 13 residues long. The V segment lost 4 bases and the J segment 4 bases; nucleotides outside the gene matches: 5. The CDR3 region has the DNA TGCAGCGTTGCAGGGGGCGGAGGCTATGGCTACACCTTC. It is translated as CSVAGGGGYGYTF.

V usage is TRBV6-5 and J usage is TRBJ2-4, with 10 bases fitting TRBD1. The CDR3 is 15 amino acids. Germline V gene data show CDR1 as MNHEY and CDR2 as SVGAGI. Unmatched junction bases numbered 4, after V lost 5 bases and J lost 3 bases. CDR3 in DNA: TGTGCCAGCAGTCGGACAGGGGGGGACAAAAACATTCAGTACTTC. It is translated as CASSRTGGDKNIQYF.

The V and J genes are TRBV7-8 and TRBJ2-2, with TRBD2 matching 8 bases. The CDR3 spans 16 residues. V was clipped by 3 bases and J by 4 bases; unmatched bases: 7. In germline, CDR1 is SGHVS, CDR2 FQNEAQ. This CDR3 is CASSFENSGGTGELFF. CDR3 coding DNA: TGTGCCAGCAGCTTTGAAAACAGCGGGGGCACCGGGGAGCTGTTTTTT. The whole variable domain, filled in from reference TRBV7-8 and TRBJ2-2, reads GAGVSQSPRYKVAKRGQDVALRCDPISGHVSLFWYQQALGQGPEFLTYFQNEAQLDKSGLPSDRFFAERPEGSVSTLKIQRTQQEDSAVYLCASSFENSGGTGELFFGEGSRLTVL.

In its sample, this clone was seen a few times. The chain is built from TRBV21-1 and TRBJ2-1; TRBD2 reflects the table's D call only, with no check against the DNA. TRBV21-1 is a known pseudogene. This CDR3 has 15 amino acids. The CDR3: CASSKTSGDYNEQFF. The CDR3 DNA is TGTGCCAGCAGCAAAACTAGCGGAGACTACAATGAGCAGTTCTTC.

This chain uses TRBV5-6 with TRBJ1-1, with TRBD1 identical over 11 bases. V lost 3 bases, J lost 6 bases, and 16 bases stayed unmatched. This CDR3 is built from 18 residues. The V gene's germline CDR1 is SGHDT and CDR2 YYEEEE. The CDR3 loop reads CASSSLPGQGVVNAEAFF. The CDR3 DNA follows: TGTGCCAGCAGCTCGTTACCGGGACAGGGGGTTGTCAACGCTGAAGCTTTCTTT.

This clone was observed a few times. The DNA for the CDR3 is TGCGCCAGCAGCCAAGAATACTCGAGGACTGAAGCTTTCTTT. Translation: CASSQEYSRTEAFF. The genes are TRBV4-1 and TRBJ1-1, with D uncertain. The V end lost 0 bases, the J end lost 5 bases, and 10 bases lay between the germline ends. The CDR3 is 14 residues long. From germline, CDR1 is MGHRA and CDR2 YSYEKL.

This clone showed up just a few times. This chain links TRBV18 with TRBJ2-7; 8 nucleotides align to TRBD2. The CDR3 has 14 residues. The V and J ends lost 6 bases and 3 bases, in that order; junction bases with no gene match: 7. The germline gives CDR1 KGHSH, CDR2 LQKENI. CDR3: CASSLSRGGYEQYF. For the CDR3, the DNA is TGTGCCAGCTCTCTCAGCCGGGGGGGCTACGAGCAGTACTTC.

The CDR3 region is CASSFTGVDTQYF. In DNA, the CDR3 is TGTGCCAGCAGCTTCACAGGGGTAGATACGCAGTATTTT. The chain has TRBV9 and TRBJ2-3, with 7 bases matching TRBD1. The CDR3 contains 13 residues. Per germline, CDR1 SGDLS and CDR2 YYNGEE. V lost 4 bases and J lost 5; bases outside the gene matches: 4.

This chain joins TRBV29-1 and TRBJ2-3; a weak D match, TRBD1 (5 bases). Germline V lookup: CDR1 SQVTM, CDR2 ANQGSEA. V shed 3 bases and J shed 4 bases, with 11 bases lying between them. This CDR3 spans 13 amino acids. The chain's CDR3 is CSVDKGQADTQYF. CDR3 nucleotides: TGCAGCGTTGATAAGGGGCAGGCAGATACGCAGTATTTT.